The 8 T cell receptor beta chains below all came from one sample that was sequenced in a study of memory CD4+ T cells and cytomegalovirus serostatus. Assay used: immunoSEQ multiplex PCR; TCRdb lists only in-frame clones, some missing. The table has tens of thousands of clones, 76% seen once. The sort gate was single viable CD3+CD4+CD8-CD45RO+ cells for memory CD4+ T cells. The sequenced material came from memory CD4+ T cells from blood. The receptors come from an adult in good health and CMV-seronegative.

This clone was observed a handful of times. The chain combines TRBV18 with TRBJ1-1; 8 bases are shared with TRBD1. The CDR3 consists of 14 residues. After removal of 6 bases from V and 1 base from J, the junction contained 4 bases not matched to a gene. The germline gives CDR1 KGHSH, CDR2 LQKENI. Written as DNA, the CDR3 is TGTGCCAGCTCTATTGGACAGGGGAACACTGAAGCTTTCTTT. Encoded protein: CASSIGQGNTEAFF. Filled out from reference TRBV18 and TRBJ1-1, the complete variable domain reads NAGVMQNPRHLVRRRGQEARLRCSPMKGHSHVYWYRQLPEEGLKFMVYLQKENIIDESGMPKERFSAEFPKEGPSILRIQQVVRGDSAAYFCASSIGQGNTEAFFGQGTRLTVV.

The chain is built from TRBV5-1 and TRBJ2-7; D may correspond to TRBD1 or TRBD2 (5 bases each). The CDR3 sequence is 14 residues long. CDR1 is SGHRS and CDR2 is YFSETQ in the germline V gene. V was pared by 4 bases and J by 7 bases, with 18 bases between. Here the CDR3 reads CASSPRVSTGEQYF. The CDR3 coding sequence is TGCGCCAGCAGCCCCAGGGTTTCGACGGGGGAGCAGTACTTC.

CDR3 sequence reads: CASSKPTGTEAFF. The CDR3 nucleotides are TGTGCCAGCAGCAAGCCGACAGGGACTGAAGCTTTCTTT. The chain carries TRBV5-6 and TRBJ1-1; TRBD1 agrees at 7 bases. The CDR3 loop spans 13 amino acids. From germline, CDR1 is SGHDT and CDR2 YYEEEE. The J segment lost 5 bases and the V segment lost 4 bases, leaving 5 bases of the junction unmatched. Complete variable domain (other parts from reference TRBV5-6 and TRBJ1-1): DAGVTQSPTHLIKTRGQQVTLRCSPKSGHDTVSWYQQALGQGPQFIFQYYEEEERQRGNFPDRFSGHQFPNYSSELNVNALLLGDSALYLCASSKPTGTEAFFGQGTRLTVV.

The chain combines TRBV5-1 with TRBJ2-1; 9 positions agree with TRBD2. Trimming at V came to 0 bases and at J to 2 bases, leaving 18 bases not matched to a gene. This CDR3 contains 21 residues. CDR1 and CDR2 (germline): SGHRS, YFSETQ. Here the CDR3 reads CASSLGRLAGSAGGTYNEQFF. CDR3 in DNA: TGCGCCAGCAGCTTGGGGAGGCTAGCGGGGTCCGCCGGCGGGACCTACAATGAGCAGTTCTTC.

This rearrangement joins TRBV7-9 to TRBJ2-1, with 8 bases fitting TRBD1. The CDR3 runs to 15 residues. Per germline, CDR1 SEHNR and CDR2 FQNEAQ (reference sequence). V was clipped by 1 base and J by 6 bases; unmatched bases: 5. The CDR3 loop is CASSLVQGATNEQFF. CDR3 nucleotides: TGTGCCAGCAGCTTAGTTCAGGGGGCAACCAATGAGCAGTTCTTC. Looking up the rest from reference TRBV7-9 and TRBJ2-1 gives the full variable domain: DTGVSQNPRHKITKRGQNVTFRCDPISEHNRLYWYRQTLGQGPEFLTYFQNEAQLEKSRLLSDRFSAERPKGSFSTLEIQRTEQGDSAMYLCASSLVQGATNEQFFGPGTRLTVL.

This clone was seen more than once but under ten times. V and J are TRBV30 and TRBJ1-3; D may be TRBD1 (5 bases). Germline CDR1 is GTSNPN and CDR2 is SVGIG (reference sequence). Deletions cut 1 base from V and 2 bases from J, with 12 bases between. This CDR3 is built from 15 residues. In nucleotides, the CDR3 is TGTGCCTGGAGTGGGACAAGAGGGGCTGGAAACACCATATATTTT. This sequence encodes CAWSGTRGAGNTIYF.

The gene calls are TRBV6-6 and TRBJ2-1; D not certain. Looked up from germline, CDR1 is MNHNY and CDR2 is SVGAGI (reference sequence). The CDR3 contains 14 residues. V lost 4 bases and J 8 bases, leaving 15 bases between the germline ends. The CDR3 coding sequence is TGTGCCAGCAGTTTACCGACAAACCGCGATGAGCAGTTCTTC. Translation: CASSLPTNRDEQFF.

J is TRBJ2-7 and V is TRBV6-6, with D hard to call. The ends were cut back, 5 bases at V and 4 bases at J, with 6 bases in the middle. Germline assignment: CDR1 MNHNY and CDR2 SVGAGI (reference sequence). The CDR3 runs to 11 residues. The CDR3 sequence: CASSLEYEQYF. CDR3 DNA sequence: TGTGCCAGCAGTCTGGAATACGAGCAGTACTTC.